Following are 9 T cell receptor beta chains from one sample sequenced in a study of response to subunit inactivated influenza vaccine. TCRdb re-analysed the RT-PCR reads in MiXCR, keeping a single row per CDR3 protein. The sample includes about 780,000 distinct CDR3 sequences, roughly 18% of them seen just once. The sequenced sample was PBMCs from blood, obtained 5 days after vaccination. The receptors originated from a middle-aged man who received an inactivated influenza vaccine.

This clonotype was picked up a small number of times. The chain is built from TRBV29-1 and TRBJ2-3, with D tentatively TRBD2 (5 bases). The CDR3 spans 13 residues. Trimming shortened V by 0 bases and J by 7 bases, and 11 bases separated the two germline ends. The germline V gene encodes CDR1 SQVTM and CDR2 ANQGSEA. The CDR3 reads CSVEEAGRNTQYF. The CDR3 DNA reads TGCAGCGTTGAAGAGGCGGGTCGGAATACGCAGTATTTT.

Only a few counts were recorded for this clonotype. This chain joins TRBV9 and TRBJ2-3; D unresolved. Trimming stripped 0 bases from V and 0 bases from J, with 8 bases between. The CDR3 consists of 15 residues. Germline CDR1 is SGDLS and CDR2 is YYNGEE. This chain's CDR3 is CASSVAPSSTDTQYF. CDR3 coding DNA: TGTGCCAGCAGCGTAGCCCCGTCTAGCACAGATACGCAGTATTTT.

This chain uses TRBV20-1 with TRBJ2-1, with 9 bases that match TRBD2. The CDR3 extends over 16 amino acids. Unmatched junction bases numbered 7, after V lost 3 bases and J lost 1 base. Germline V CDR1 and CDR2: DFQATT, SNEGSKA (reference sequence). CDR3 DNA sequence: TGCAGTGCTAGGGCCCTGACTAGCGGATCCTACAATGAGCAGTTCTTC. It yields the protein CSARALTSGSYNEQFF.

V gene TRBV7-9 combines with J gene TRBJ2-7; weak D call: TRBD1 (6 bases). CDR1 is SEHNR and CDR2 is FQNEAQ in the germline V gene (reference sequence). This CDR3 has 16 residues. V lost 4 bases to trimming and J lost 0 bases, with 16 bases between them. CDR3 in DNA: TGTGCCAGCAGCTGGCCACAGACAGGAAGCTCCTACGAGCAGTACTTC. Translating gives CASSWPQTGSSYEQYF.

The rearrangement links TRBV11-2 to TRBJ1-6; D is unresolved. From germline, CDR1 is SGHAT and CDR2 FQNNGV. This CDR3 comprises 16 residues. V was clipped by 3 bases and J by 6 bases, with 15 bases between them. In DNA form, the CDR3 reads TGTGCCAGCAGCTTGGAGGGAAACGGCGGTAATTCACCCCTCCACTTT. Translation: CASSLEGNGGNSPLHF.

The J gene is TRBJ2-1, the V gene TRBV4-1; 8 nucleotides match TRBD1. Losses at the gene ends were 1 base for V and 12 bases for J; bases not matched to a gene: 5. The CDR3 runs 13 residues. Per the germline V gene, CDR1 is MGHRA and CDR2 is YSYEKL. The CDR3 reads CASSQGDRQGQFF. The CDR3 DNA is TGCGCCAGCAGCCAAGGGGACAGGCAGGGGCAGTTCTTC.

This clonotype was detected only a few times. This chain joins TRBV6-5 and TRBJ2-1, with TRBD2 identical over 14 bases. This CDR3 is built from 14 residues. J gave up 14 bases and V 2 bases, and 5 bases lay outside the gene matches. The germline V gene encodes CDR1 MNHEY and CDR2 SVGAGI. CDR3 sequence: CASSYPGTSGREFF. The CDR3 nucleotides are TGTGCCAGCAGTTACCCCGGGACTAGCGGGAGAGAGTTCTTC.

This clonotype was counted a few times. The V call is TRBV7-2, the J call TRBJ2-1; 7 bases map to TRBD2. The CDR3 is 16 residues long. Per the germline V gene, CDR1 is SGHTA and CDR2 is FQGNSA. After removal of 7 bases from V and 12 bases from J, the junction contained 21 bases not matched to a gene. CDR3 nucleotide sequence: TGTGCCAGCACCAAAAGCGCCGCTAGCGGACGCTCAGGGCAGTTCTTC. This codes for CASTKSAASGRSGQFF.

This clonotype was detected a few times. The V gene is TRBV6-2 or TRBV6-3, the J gene TRBJ2-1; 9 positions agree with TRBD2. The germline gives CDR1 MNHEY, CDR2 SVGEGT. There are 16 residues in the CDR3. J was trimmed by 7 bases and V by 6 bases; bases with no gene match: 13. CDR3 region: CASSLPPSGRLNEQFF. CDR3 nucleotide sequence: TGTGCCAGCAGCCTACCCCCAAGCGGGAGGTTGAATGAGCAGTTCTTC.